One and the same sample provided the 15 T cell receptor beta chains below, sequenced in a study of CD8 T cells in ankylosing spondylitis. Via MiXCR, TCRdb re-called the 5' RACE reads, giving one row per CDR3 protein. The table shows around 330,000 distinct CDR3 sequences, with 9.5% to 13% occurring only once. Sequencing input: blood, either unsorted or a sorted T cell fraction (not recorded which). The receptors were gathered from a female donor with ankylosing spondylitis or in good health (not recorded which).

This clonotype was detected ten times or more. This rearrangement joins TRBV20-1 to TRBJ1-5; D remains unclear. Germline V gene lookup returns CDR1 DFQATT and CDR2 SNEGSKA (reference sequence). V was clipped by 0 bases and J by 6 bases, with 15 bases between them. CDR3 length: 15 amino acids. The CDR3 DNA is TGCAGTGCTAGAGACGGAACCACTTTTCTTCAGCCCCAGCATTTT. Amino acids: CSARDGTTFLQPQHF.

In its sample, this clonotype was seen a few times. The rearrangement links TRBV30 to TRBJ2-5; D is ambiguous. The CDR3 totals 12 residues. The germline V gene has CDR1 GTSNPN and CDR2 SVGIG (reference sequence). V lost 3 bases to trimming and J lost 5 bases, with 10 bases between them. The CDR3 region has the DNA TGTGCCTGGAGCGCTGGTGTGGAGACCCAGTACTTC. Encoded protein: CAWSAGVETQYF.

In its sample, this clonotype was seen many times. Written as DNA, the CDR3 is TGCAGTGCTAGAGCCCTCGACAGGGCCCACAACGAGCAGTACTTC. It codes for CSARALDRAHNEQYF. The chain recombines TRBV20-1 with TRBJ2-7; TRBD1 aligns across 7 bases. There are 15 residues in the CDR3. V was pared by 1 base and J by 5 bases, with 11 bases of the junction left unmatched. Germline lookup yields CDR1 DFQATT and CDR2 SNEGSKA (reference sequence).

This clonotype has ten or more counts. The J gene is TRBJ2-5, the V gene TRBV7-8, with 7 bases fitting TRBD1. Germline assignment: CDR1 SGHVS and CDR2 FQNEAQ. The CDR3 is 15 residues long. V shed 4 bases and J 2 bases; nucleotides not matched to a gene: 7. The CDR3 DNA reads TGTGCCAGCAGCTCACATCCGGGACAGCAAGAGACCCAGTACTTC. Protein sequence: CASSSHPGQQETQYF.

This clonotype was recorded a few times. V is TRBV5-1 and J is TRBJ2-5; 7 nucleotides line up with TRBD1. Germline assignment: CDR1 SGHRS and CDR2 YFSETQ. After removal of 0 bases from V and 2 bases from J, the junction contained 7 bases not matched to a gene. The CDR3 is 16 amino acids. Written as DNA, the CDR3 is TGCGCCAGCAGCTTGGGGAACCGGGACAGTCAAGAGACCCAGTACTTC. Its translation: CASSLGNRDSQETQYF.

As concerns this clonotype: A much larger clone is a single base away; this may be a read error. This chain connects TRBV5-5 to TRBJ2-3, with D perhaps TRBD1 (7 bases). This CDR3 is 15 amino acids long. Germline assignment: CDR1 SGHKS and CDR2 YYEKEE (reference sequence). V gave up 6 bases and J gave up 1 base, with 15 bases separating them. CDR3 loop: CASNWGQRGTDTQYF. As DNA, the CDR3 is TGTGCCAGCAACTGGGGACAGCGGGGCACAGATACGCAGTATTTT.

This clonotype was counted many times. This chain joins TRBV21-1 and TRBJ1-1. TRBV21-1 is termed a pseudogene. The CDR3 extends over 16 amino acids. CDR3 sequence reads: CASSNPPTGKVAEAFF. CDR3 DNA: TGTGCCAGCAGCAACCCTCCCACAGGGAAAGTCGCTGAAGCTTTCTTT.

This clonotype occurred a few times. The chain employs TRBV15 and TRBJ2-1; 15 positions agree with TRBD2. This CDR3 has 15 residues. The trim removed 4 bases at V and 7 bases at J, leaving 2 bases unmatched. Germline loops: CDR1 LNHNV, CDR2 YYDKDF (reference sequence). In DNA form, the CDR3 reads TGTGCCACCAGCACAGGGACTAGCGGGGGGAATGAGCAGTTCTTC. It encodes CATSTGTSGGNEQFF.

This clonotype was counted ten times or more. The V gene is TRBV5-8, the J gene TRBJ1-2; maybe TRBD1 (6 bases). V was pared by 4 bases and J by 3 bases, with 16 bases between. This CDR3 comprises 15 residues. Germline V gene data show CDR1 as SGHTS and CDR2 as YDEGEE. The CDR3 loop is CASSLRTVRDYGYTF. The CDR3 coding sequence is TGTGCCAGCAGCCTTAGGACAGTGCGAGACTATGGCTACACCTTC. The variable domain in full, with the rest retrieved from reference TRBV5-8 and TRBJ1-2, is EAGVTQSPTHLIKTRGQQATLRCSPISGHTSVYWYQQALGLGLQFLLWYDEGEERNRGNFPPRFSGRQFPNYSSELNVNALELEDSALYLCASSLRTVRDYGYTFGSGTRLTVV.

This clonotype was counted many times. This sequence joins TRBV7-9 and TRBJ1-3; D perhaps matches TRBD1 (6 bases). Germline loops: CDR1 SEHNR, CDR2 FQNEAQ (reference sequence). This CDR3 has 14 amino acids. With 2 bases removed from V and 7 bases from J, the gap between germline ends came to 12 bases. In nucleotides, the CDR3 is TGTGCCAGCAGCTTAAACAGGGTACAGAACACCATATATTTT. Translating it yields CASSLNRVQNTIYF.

This clonotype showed up many times. This chain uses TRBV20-1 with TRBJ2-1, with a tentative D call TRBD1 (5 bases). Trimming pared 4 bases from V and 5 bases from J, leaving 18 bases between. This CDR3 has 15 amino acids. CDR1 and CDR2 from the germline V gene are DFQATT and SNEGSKA (reference sequence). In DNA, the CDR3 is TGCAGTGCTATAAGACAGTGGCCGAACCACAATGAGCAGTTCTTC. As protein: CSAIRQWPNHNEQFF.

The rearrangement links TRBV20-1 to TRBJ2-1; D is perhaps TRBD2 (5 bases). Germline CDR1 is DFQATT and CDR2 is SNEGSKA (reference sequence). The CDR3 extends over 16 amino acids. Trimming took 7 bases from V and 11 from J, leaving 30 bases between them. This chain's CDR3 is CSGSRRWNSDTMKQFF. The CDR3 nucleotides are TGCAGTGGATCTCGGAGGTGGAACTCTGACACAATGAAGCAGTTCTTC.

In this sample, this clonotype turned up many times. In nucleotides, the CDR3 is TGCAGTGCTAGAGGAGGGAGGTATGGCTACACCTTC. It specifies CSARGGRYGYTF. V and J are TRBV20-1 and TRBJ1-2; D call uncertain. Between the trimmed V and J ends, which lost 1 base and 5 bases, there was a span of 8 bases. This CDR3 has 12 amino acids. CDR1 is DFQATT and CDR2 is SNEGSKA in the germline V gene (reference sequence).

The chain couples TRBV7-9 to TRBJ2-2, with 13 bases that match TRBD2. The CDR3 is 17 residues long. The V segment lost 5 bases and the J segment 5 bases; nucleotides outside the gene matches: 8. CDR1 SEHNR and CDR2 FQNEAQ come from the germline V gene (reference sequence). The CDR3 region is CASSRGLAGKGTGELFF. The CDR3 DNA sequence: TGTGCCAGCAGCCGGGGACTAGCGGGAAAGGGGACCGGGGAGCTGTTTTTT.

The J gene is TRBJ2-1, the V gene TRBV15; 7 positions match TRBD2. The J segment lost 2 bases and the V segment lost 5 bases, leaving 6 bases of the junction unmatched. Germline assignment: CDR1 LNHNV and CDR2 YYDKDF (reference sequence). This CDR3 is 15 amino acids long. CDR3 residues: CATSPGGSPYNEQFF. The DNA for the CDR3 is TGTGCCACCAGCCCCGGCGGGAGCCCCTACAATGAGCAGTTCTTC.